This T cell receptor beta chain was sequenced during a study of blood T cell repertoires in COVID-19. Study in general: PBMCs, B-cell-depleted T cells, or T cells provided the cDNA or gDNA that made up the material.

TCRdb's table, derived via immunoSEQ multiplex PCR, lists solely in-frame clones and lacks some. The sample carries tens of thousands of clones, roughly 90% recorded once. Trimming removed 5 bases from V and 4 bases from J, with 12 bases in between. The CDR3 contains 15 residues. The germline V gene encodes CDR1 SGHAT and CDR2 FQNNGV. The material sequenced was peripheral blood. The sequence derives from a man in his 70s with acute or convalescent COVID-19. The chain has TRBV11-2 and TRBJ2-6; D possibly corresponds to TRBD1 (5 bases). CDR3 sequence reads: CASSKRGTGANVLTF. DNA for the CDR3: TGTGCCAGCAGCAAAAGGGGTACCGGGGCCAACGTCCTGACTTTC.